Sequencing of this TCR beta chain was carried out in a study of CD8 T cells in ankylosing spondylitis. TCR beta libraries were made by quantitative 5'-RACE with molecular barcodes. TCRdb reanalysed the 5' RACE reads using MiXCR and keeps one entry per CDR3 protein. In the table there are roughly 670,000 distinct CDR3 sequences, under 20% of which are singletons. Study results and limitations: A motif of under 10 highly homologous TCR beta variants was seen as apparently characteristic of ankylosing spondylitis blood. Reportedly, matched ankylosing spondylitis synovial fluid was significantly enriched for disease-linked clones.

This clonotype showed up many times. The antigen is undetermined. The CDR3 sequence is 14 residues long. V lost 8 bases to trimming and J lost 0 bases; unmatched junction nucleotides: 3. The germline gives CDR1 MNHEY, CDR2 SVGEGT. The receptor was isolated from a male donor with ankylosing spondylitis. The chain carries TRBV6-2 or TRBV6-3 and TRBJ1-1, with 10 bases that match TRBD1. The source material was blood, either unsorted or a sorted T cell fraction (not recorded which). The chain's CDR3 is CASGGQGMNTEAFF. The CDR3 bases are TGTGCCAGCGGGGGACAGGGGATGAACACTGAAGCTTTCTTT.